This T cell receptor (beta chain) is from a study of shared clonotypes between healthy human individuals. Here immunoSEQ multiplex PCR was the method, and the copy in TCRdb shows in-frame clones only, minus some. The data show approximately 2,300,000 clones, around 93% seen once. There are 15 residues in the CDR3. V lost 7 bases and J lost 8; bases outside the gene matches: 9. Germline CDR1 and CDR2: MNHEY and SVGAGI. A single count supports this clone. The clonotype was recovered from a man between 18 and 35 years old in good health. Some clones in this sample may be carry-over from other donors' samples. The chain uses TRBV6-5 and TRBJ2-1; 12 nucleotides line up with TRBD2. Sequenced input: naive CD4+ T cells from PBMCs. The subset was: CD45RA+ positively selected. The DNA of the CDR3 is TGTGCCAGCACGCGACTAGCGGGAGTCGGCGATGAGCAGTTCTTC. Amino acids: CASTRLAGVGDEQFF.